One and the same sample provided the 32 T cell receptor beta chains below, sequenced in a study of blood T cell repertoires in COVID-19. Method: immunoSEQ multiplex PCR; TCRdb's copy keeps in-frame clones and lacks some. Here the sample spans 190,000 or so clones, 80% to 90% being singletons. Sequencing was carried out using PBMCs or T cells enriched from blood (not recorded which). These receptors were collected from a woman in her 30s who had been exposed to COVID-19.

The V and J genes are TRBV27 and TRBJ1-1, with 7 bases matching TRBD1. Germline V CDR1 and CDR2: MNHEY, SMNVEV (reference sequence). V shed 1 base and J 1 base; nucleotides not matched to a gene: 3. The CDR3 runs 15 residues. The CDR3 is CASSLYGTANTEAFF. For the CDR3, the DNA is TGTGCCAGCAGTTTATATGGGACAGCGAACACTGAAGCTTTCTTT.

This clone came up a few times. The chain couples TRBV5-1 to TRBJ2-7; no clear D gene. This CDR3 spans 14 amino acids. In germline, CDR1 is SGHRS, CDR2 YFSETQ. V was cut by 0 bases and J by 1 base, with 8 bases left in between. The CDR3 DNA follows: TGCGCCAGCAGCTTGGCCCCACTGTCCTACGAGCAGTACTTC. Translated: CASSLAPLSYEQYF.

The rearrangement links TRBV9 to TRBJ1-1, with no clear D. Trimming removed 2 bases at V and 4 bases at J, with 12 bases between. The CDR3 spans 14 residues. CDR1 and CDR2 from the germline V gene are SGDLS and YYNGEE. The CDR3 loop is CASSVGGISTEAFF. In nucleotides, the CDR3 is TGTGCCAGCAGCGTTGGAGGGATTAGCACTGAAGCTTTCTTT.

The genes are TRBV6-6 and TRBJ1-2; 7 bases line up with TRBD1. The V gene's germline CDR1 is MNHNY and CDR2 SVGAGI (reference sequence). This CDR3 comprises 15 residues. J gave up 2 bases and V 5 bases, and 8 bases lay outside the gene matches. The CDR3 loop is CASSITGESNYGYTF. The CDR3, as DNA: TGTGCCAGCAGTATAACAGGGGAGTCGAACTATGGCTACACCTTC.

The chain employs TRBV18 and TRBJ2-5; 9 positions match TRBD1. Germline CDR1 is KGHSH and CDR2 is LQKENI. With V trimmed by 3 bases and J by 4 bases, 9 bases remained unmatched. This CDR3 is built from 16 residues. This CDR3 reads CASSPKQGATGETQYF. The DNA for the CDR3 is TGTGCCAGCTCACCGAAACAGGGGGCTACTGGAGAGACCCAGTACTTC.

V and J are TRBV3-1 (or the pseudogene TRBV3-2) and TRBJ2-2; 9 positions match TRBD1. The CDR3 totals 18 residues. Germline V gene lookup returns CDR1 LGHDT and CDR2 YNNKEL (reference sequence). The V gene end was trimmed by 4 bases and the J gene end by 6 bases; junction bases not matched to a gene: 15. Written as DNA, the CDR3 is TGTGCCAGCAGCCTCTACACCCCGGGACAGGGATCATCCGGGGAGCTGTTTTTT. Residues: CASSLYTPGQGSSGELFF.

The gene calls are TRBV2 and TRBJ1-5; D uncertain. V lost 3 bases and J lost 2, with 17 bases in between. The CDR3 extends over 17 amino acids. Germline lookup yields CDR1 SNHLY and CDR2 FYNNEI. The CDR3 here is CASSELWRGEGNQPQHF. The DNA for the CDR3 is TGTGCCAGCAGTGAGTTGTGGCGTGGGGAGGGCAATCAGCCCCAGCATTTT.

This clone was recorded once. The J gene is TRBJ2-1, the V gene TRBV6-1; no reliable D call. CDR3 size: 13 residues. Trimming cost V 1 base and J 8 bases, with 9 bases left between them. Germline CDR1 is MNHNS and CDR2 is SASEGT. The CDR3 protein is CASSEVRRDEQFF. CDR3 coding DNA: TGTGCCAGCAGTGAAGTGCGACGGGATGAGCAGTTCTTC.

The chain couples TRBV5-1 to TRBJ2-2; D gene ambiguous. There are 15 residues in the CDR3. CDR1 and CDR2 (germline): SGHRS, YFSETQ. Trimming removed 0 bases from V and 6 bases from J, with 12 bases in between. The CDR3 coding sequence is TGCGCCAGCAGCTTGGGGCAACACACCGCCGGGGAGCTGTTTTTT. This sequence encodes CASSLGQHTAGELFF.

The chain has TRBV28 and TRBJ1-2; a possible D gene is TRBD1 (5 bases). From germline, CDR1 is MDHEN and CDR2 SYDVKM. CDR3 size: 13 residues. The germline V and J ends were trimmed by 4 bases and 8 bases, with 14 bases remaining between them. The CDR3 DNA reads TGTGCCAGCAGTTCTCAGGGTTCGTACGGCTACACCTTC. Its protein product is CASSSQGSYGYTF.

J is TRBJ2-1 and V is TRBV29-1; 8 bases line up with TRBD2. The germline CDR1 and CDR2 sequences are SQVTM and ANQGSEA. This CDR3 region has 13 residues. The V and J ends lost 8 bases and 6 bases, in that order; junction bases with no gene match: 9. The CDR3 DNA follows: TGCAGCCTCCGGGGGGGCTCAACCAATGAGCAGTTCTTC. Its protein is CSLRGGSTNEQFF.

V and J are TRBV3-1 (or the pseudogene TRBV3-2) and TRBJ2-4; D gene ambiguous. The CDR3 consists of 12 residues. V lost 4 bases to trimming and J lost 7 bases, with 8 bases between them. In germline, CDR1 is LGHDT, CDR2 YNNKEL (reference sequence). The CDR3 here is CASSRGQNIQYF. CDR3 nucleotide sequence: TGTGCCAGCAGCCGTGGTCAGAACATTCAGTACTTC.

The chain recombines TRBV18 with TRBJ2-3, with TRBD2 matching over 7 bases. Germline lookup yields CDR1 KGHSH and CDR2 LQKENI. This CDR3 spans 15 amino acids. V lost 3 bases to trimming and J lost 4 bases; unmatched junction nucleotides: 7. DNA for the CDR3: TGTGCCAGCTCACCTTCGAGAAGCGGGGCAGATACGCAGTATTTT. It is translated as CASSPSRSGADTQYF.

The chain combines TRBV10-3 with TRBJ2-1, with D unresolved. V was clipped by 5 bases and J by 4 bases, with 9 bases between them. CDR1 is ENHRY and CDR2 is SYGVKD in the germline V gene. The CDR3 loop spans 13 amino acids. As DNA, the CDR3 is TGTGCCATCAGTCCTGACTGGTACAATGAGCAGTTCTTC. Residues: CAISPDWYNEQFF.

The chain links TRBV5-1 to TRBJ1-1; D uncertain. CDR1 is SGHRS, CDR2 YFSETQ, per germline. With 5 bases removed from V and 0 bases from J, the gap between germline ends came to 11 bases. CDR3 length: 14 amino acids. The CDR3 loop reads CASRAGNMNTEAFF. The CDR3, as DNA: TGCGCCAGCAGAGCAGGAAACATGAACACTGAAGCTTTCTTT.

The chain carries TRBV7-9 and TRBJ2-1, with 10 bases matching TRBD1. Germline loops: CDR1 SEHNR, CDR2 FQNEAQ (reference sequence). The CDR3 runs 17 residues. J was trimmed by 7 bases and V by 5 bases; bases with no gene match: 14. The CDR3 spells CASSPRRGDRGFNEQFF. The CDR3 DNA is TGTGCCAGCAGCCCACGCAGGGGGGACAGGGGATTTAATGAGCAGTTCTTC.

This clone has a handful of counts. This rearrangement joins TRBV12-3 or TRBV12-4 to TRBJ1-2; D ambiguous. With 6 bases removed from V and 3 bases from J, the gap between germline ends came to 5 bases. The CDR3 spans 11 residues. CDR3 nucleotide sequence: TGTGCCAGCAGCTTGTACTATGGCTACACCTTC. This encodes CASSLYYGYTF.

This sequence joins TRBV5-1 and TRBJ2-3, with 10 bases lining up with TRBD1. The germline V gene encodes CDR1 SGHRS and CDR2 YFSETQ. V lost 4 bases, J lost 4 bases, and 9 bases stayed unmatched. This CDR3 region has 16 residues. CDR3 sequence reads: CASSPGTGVEADTQYF. Written as DNA, the CDR3 is TGCGCCAGCAGCCCGGGGACAGGGGTGGAGGCAGATACGCAGTATTTT. The full variable domain, its missing parts supplied by reference TRBV5-1 and TRBJ2-3, is KAGVTQTPRYLIKTRGQQVTLSCSPISGHRSVSWYQQTPGQGLQFLFEYFSETQRNKGNFPGRFSGRQFSNSRSEMNVSTLELGDSALYLCASSPGTGVEADTQYFGPGTRLTVL.

V is TRBV11-2 and J is TRBJ1-1, with D uncertain. The CDR3 length is 15 residues. Trimming took off 0 bases at V and 4 bases at J, with 12 bases between the two ends. Germline V lookup: CDR1 SGHAT, CDR2 FQNNGV. The DNA for the CDR3 is TGTGCCAGCAGCTTAGAAGGTCGGCCGGGCACTGAAGCTTTCTTT. Translated: CASSLEGRPGTEAFF.

In this sample, this clone turned up once. This chain links TRBV14 with TRBJ1-6; possible D gene TRBD1, 6 bases. Trimming removed 0 bases at V and 9 bases at J, with 12 bases between. There are 15 residues in the CDR3. Germline loops: CDR1 SGHDN, CDR2 FVKESK. CDR3 residues: CASSQEQGGFSPLHF. CDR3 coding DNA: TGTGCCAGCAGCCAAGAACAGGGTGGTTTTTCACCCCTCCACTTT.

The V call is TRBV11-2, the J call TRBJ2-3; D possibly corresponds to TRBD1 (7 bases). Germline lookup yields CDR1 SGHAT and CDR2 FQNNGV. V lost 4 bases and J lost 4, with 21 bases in between. The CDR3 sequence is 17 residues long. For the CDR3, the DNA is TGTGCCAGCAGCTCGTCCCGGGGGCAGGGGGAACCAGATACGCAGTATTTT. It yields the protein CASSSSRGQGEPDTQYF.

A single count supports this clone. This chain joins TRBV9 and TRBJ2-5, with TRBD1 identical over 7 bases. The CDR3 totals 15 residues. Trimming cost V 3 bases and J 0 bases; bases outside gene matches: 5. Per the germline V gene, CDR1 is SGDLS and CDR2 is YYNGEE. In DNA form, the CDR3 reads TGTGCCAGCAGCGAGGGACAGAGGTACCAAGAGACCCAGTACTTC. Translated: CASSEGQRYQETQYF. Together with reference TRBV9 and TRBJ2-5, the CDR3 gives the full variable domain: DSGVTQTPKHLITATGQRVTLRCSPRSGDLSVYWYQQSLDQGLQFLIQYYNGEERAKGNILERFSAQQFPDLHSELNLSSLELGDSALYFCASSEGQRYQETQYFGPGTRLLVL.

The chain has TRBV19 and TRBJ1-2; D is undetermined. The CDR3 is 13 amino acids. Trimming left V 1 base short and J 7 bases short, with 10 bases between. Germline V gene data show CDR1 as LNHDA and CDR2 as SQIVND (reference sequence). In DNA, the CDR3 is TGTGCCAGTAGTATAGTTTCCCGGTCTGGCTACACCTTC. As protein: CASSIVSRSGYTF.

The chain couples TRBV7-9 to TRBJ1-6; 7 positions agree with TRBD1. The trim removed 3 bases at V and 9 bases at J, leaving 8 bases unmatched. The CDR3 is made up of 15 amino acids. The germline gives CDR1 SEHNR, CDR2 FQNEAQ (reference sequence). The CDR3: CASSLDSGGSSPLHF. The CDR3 coding sequence is TGTGCCAGCAGCTTGGACTCAGGGGGGAGTTCACCCCTCCACTTT.

This clone was seen more than once but under ten times. The rearrangement uses TRBV18 and TRBJ1-2; 7 bases map to TRBD1. CDR1 and CDR2 from the germline V gene are KGHSH and LQKENI. V shed 3 bases and J 3 bases; nucleotides not matched to a gene: 7. There are 15 residues in the CDR3. CDR3 DNA sequence: TGTGCCAGCTCACCGGGTACAGGGGCGGACTATGGCTACACCTTC. It is translated as CASSPGTGADYGYTF.

The J gene is TRBJ2-1, the V gene TRBV5-1; TRBD2 is a possible D gene (7 bases). The germline CDR1 and CDR2 sequences are SGHRS and YFSETQ. The CDR3 length is 15 residues. The V and J ends lost 6 bases and 4 bases respectively, with 17 bases between them. The chain's CDR3 is CASILAGGPYNEQFF. CDR3 coding DNA: TGCGCCAGCATCCTTGCCGGGGGGCCTTACAATGAGCAGTTCTTC.

This chain joins TRBV9 and TRBJ2-7, with TRBD2 matching 10 bases. J gave up 4 bases and V 3 bases, and 7 bases lay outside the gene matches. This CDR3 has 15 residues. The germline gives CDR1 SGDLS, CDR2 YYNGEE. CDR3 in DNA: TGTGCCAGCAGCGCTGGCTCTAGCGGGGGTTACGAGCAGTACTTC. The encoded protein is CASSAGSSGGYEQYF.

The genes are TRBV20-1 and TRBJ1-2; TRBD1 agrees at 9 bases. Germline assignment: CDR1 DFQATT and CDR2 SNEGSKA (reference sequence). The CDR3 loop spans 11 amino acids. The ends lost 6 bases at V and 6 bases at J; junction bases unmatched: 2. CDR3 loop: CSAWTGDGYTF. DNA of the CDR3: TGCAGTGCCTGGACAGGGGATGGCTACACCTTC.

The CDR3 loop is CATSSPRGSPNEQFF. CDR3 nucleotide sequence: TGTGCCACCAGCAGCCCCAGGGGCAGCCCCAATGAGCAGTTCTTC. The rearrangement links TRBV15 to TRBJ2-1, with D possibly being TRBD1 (6 bases). Germline V gene data show CDR1 as LNHNV and CDR2 as YYDKDF (reference sequence). Trimming shortened V by 3 bases and J by 6 bases, and 15 bases separated the two germline ends. The CDR3 spans 15 residues.

The V call is TRBV14, the J call TRBJ2-1; 7 bases are a match to TRBD1. CDR1 SGHDN and CDR2 FVKESK come from the germline V gene. There are 13 residues in the CDR3. The trim removed 3 bases at V and 6 bases at J, leaving 2 bases unmatched. The CDR3 sequence: CASSQRQGNEQFF. Written as DNA, the CDR3 is TGTGCCAGCAGCCAGCGACAGGGCAATGAGCAGTTCTTC.

This chain uses TRBV5-5 with TRBJ1-6; the D gene is possibly TRBD1 (5 bases). The CDR3 is 15 residues long. Deletions cut 1 base from V and 8 bases from J, with 13 bases between. In germline, CDR1 is SGHKS, CDR2 YYEKEE (reference sequence). The CDR3 sequence is CASSLWQGGYSPLHF. CDR3 sequence (DNA): TGTGCCAGCAGCTTGTGGCAGGGTGGTTATTCACCCCTCCACTTT. Based on the CDR3 plus reference TRBV5-5 and TRBJ1-6, the full variable domain is DAGVTQSPTHLIKTRGQQVTLRCSPISGHKSVSWYQQVLGQGPQFIFQYYEKEERGRGNFPDRFSARQFPNYSSELNVNALLLGDSALYLCASSLWQGGYSPLHFGNGTRLTVT.

The V call is TRBV5-1, the J call TRBJ2-7; 9 bases map to TRBD1. Germline-derived CDR1 and CDR2 are SGHRS and YFSETQ. The V and J ends lost 0 bases and 3 bases, in that order; junction bases with no gene match: 10. The CDR3 is made up of 17 amino acids. The chain's CDR3 is CASSLARTGANNYEQYF. The CDR3 DNA reads TGCGCCAGCAGCTTGGCTAGGACAGGGGCGAATAACTACGAGCAGTACTTC.